What follows describes a single TCR beta chain. It has no known antigen specificity. No base-level quality is on record; no much larger clone is a single base apart. Receptor amplification or capture employed the immunoSEQ multiplex PCR assay. The multiplex PCR relied on a mix of 60 forward primers for TCR Vbeta segments and 13 reverse primers for TCR Jbeta segments. A multiplex PCR assay on genomic DNA amplified the CDR3 region of rearranged TCR beta genes. The Illumina HiSeq System was used to sequence the amplified TCR beta libraries as 87-base-pair reads. The study's own analysis went as follows. In a later analysis, some 80 million unique TCR beta chains were counted across the roughly 610 repertoires, and roughly 11 million of these chains were shared by at least two donors. To remove PCR and sequencing errors, raw reads were error-corrected and collapsed into unique sequences using a nearest-neighbor algorithm that merged closely related sequences. To assign V, D and J gene segments, CDR3 sequences were aligned to IMGT reference sequences. For a sequence to be retained, a match of at least six nucleotides to both a V gene segment and a J gene segment was required. Rearrangements were called productive when the CDR3 lacked stop codons and stayed in frame with V and J; all others were non-productive. CDR3 was defined by IMGT convention, running from the second conserved V-encoded cysteine to the conserved J-encoded phenylalanine. The earlier analysis of some 550 of the donors excluded any sequence lacking an unambiguous match to a single V gene segment. In an earlier analysis of roughly 600 of the donors, a V segment was called functional when productive rearrangements were above 56.7%, and segregating when the standard deviation between donors exceeded 5%. A statistical classification framework was built to diagnose cytomegalovirus status from the catalog of TCR beta chain sequences. In a later analysis, TCR nucleotide sequences were compared against IMGT/GENE-DB human TR gene sequences so that V and J genes could be assigned. Using the TCRdist pipeline, a later analysis assigned CDR3 sequences along with most-parsimonious VDJ recombination scenarios. In a later analysis, each TCR beta chain was defined by its CDR3 amino acid sequence together with its V-gene family, and reads lacking a unique V-gene family were excluded. A later analysis removed 500 to 650 highly shared, low-generation-probability nucleotide sequences to deal with suspected cross-contamination and a sequencing artifact. In a later analysis, a clonal expansion index for each public chain was calculated from normalized within-repertoire ranks of inferred template counts. A later analysis computed generation probabilities with a VDJ recombination model fitted to out-of-frame rearrangements, and checked the results against IGoR. In a later analysis, hypergeometric tests were used to score TCR-TCR, TCR-HLA and TCR-CMV co-occurrence, with a repertoire-size bias correction applied to TCR pairs. In a later analysis, false discovery rates were estimated by permuting HLA or CMV assignments 20 times. In a later analysis, co-occurring TCRs were grouped using DBSCAN, with TCRdist sequence similarity added in when clustering inside HLA-allele-positive subsets. Co-occurrence clustering excluded repertoires with fewer than 30,000 or more than 120,000 public chains, plus five with anomalous nucleotide sharing. In TCRdb, the immuneACCESS table is reduced to in-frame sequences with V and J assigned. These tables do not hold every clone; where another copy was compared, an unresolved V gene accounts for under half, and the others remain unexplained. The V and J calls and clone size were taken over from that table, and D and trimming were inferred from the DNA. The table for this sample lists around 180,000 clones; 84% of them were counted only once. The ten top clones hold approximately 1.2% of the sample.

These data originate in a study of cytomegalovirus exposure and HLA in healthy donors (dated by TCRdb to 2016 to 2017). At the level of the whole study: According to an earlier analysis of a few hundred of the donors, about 179 million T cells yielded 117 million unique TCR beta sequences and 250 to 350 Gb of sequence data. Genome-wide SNP genotypes for about 65% of the roughly 670 donors were used in a later genetic analysis, which treated that subset as a discovery cohort. A separate validation cohort of approximately 120 different subjects was used in addition to the roughly 620-subject first cohort. A later analysis re-analyzed previously published TCR beta repertoires from approximately 700 donors and added high-resolution HLA genotyping to study TCR occurrence patterns. To predict cytomegalovirus infection status, the study brought together high-throughput TCR immunosequencing, statistical association of individual TCRs with disease status, and machine learning. Typing coverage varied by locus: 629-630 donors for A, B, C, DRB1 and DQB1; about 520 for DQA1; more than 600 for DPA1; 450 to 480 for DPB1. Rather than using new phenotypic data, the later analysis identified candidate immune exposures from TCR beta sequences and from how often those sequences occurred across donors. Both class I and class II loci were covered by HLA typing, at four-digit resolution. The T cell repertoires of 700 or so subjects were profiled by immunosequencing and related to cytomegalovirus serostatus. All discovery cohort repertoires had been generated using a single sequencing platform. Roughly five DR-DQ haplotypes were handled as single units for association and clustering because linkage in the cohort was strong. Alongside the repertoire data, information on donor age, sex, ethnicity and CMV serostatus was compiled. Approximately 310 gigabases of sequencing data and around 87 million unique TCR sequences were included in an early release covering roughly 600 HLA-typed donors. Across 300 to 500 genotyped donors of the cohort, an average of about 200,000 unique TCR beta nucleotide sequences per donor were sequenced, and approximately 19% of those sequences were non-productive. In an earlier analysis of 587 of the donors, high-throughput TCR beta sequencing was used to judge whether each TCR beta V gene segment behaved as functional or pseudogenic. Among the roughly 400 genotyped donors, under 90% belonged to the genetic ancestry cluster associated with self-reported Caucasian donors. The study was designed to test whether signatures of past pathogen exposure could be identified by cataloging public T cell receptors. The investigation overall reported the following: A cluster of highly shared sequence variants was judged likely to be a technical artifact of the sequencing pipeline. Only TCR beta chains were sequenced in this cohort, and the absence of alpha or paired-chain data limited detectable features. Correlated functional status among segregating V segments might be attributable to linkage disequilibrium, but an unknown experimental factor could not be ruled out. In a later genetic analysis, a missense DCLRE1C variant was associated with V-gene and J-gene trimming of TCR beta chains, and the association was replicated in an independent cohort. CMV serostatus was the only immune exposure information available for the cohort. The 87-base-pair reads could not distinguish some IMGT-functional V segments, including TRBV6-2 and TRBV6-3, so those segments were excluded. An earlier analysis of some 590 of the donors showed that most TCR beta V segments appeared in productive rearrangements either about 87% or about 30% of the time, which broadly matched IMGT annotations. The study gave a list of some 150 TCR beta chains associated with cytomegalovirus. In a later analysis, most CMV-associated TCR beta chains were found to appear HLA-restricted, with HLA associations seemingly driven largely by CMV exposure. The classifier was reported to diagnose cytomegalovirus status with high specificity and sensitivity in both the original and validation cohorts. In a later genetic analysis, fewer N-insertions in productive TCRs were reported among donors in an Asian-associated ancestry cluster than the 666-donor mean. In a later analysis, the rate of TCR association differed among HLA loci, with DRB1 alleles having the most associated TCRs and HLA-C alleles having the fewest. The earlier analysis of 587 of the donors excluded some 15 rarely observed V segments, including chromosome 9 orphons, because counts were too low. While some public TCRs were present in many individuals, most TCR sequences turned up only very rarely across donors. Because HLA typing was unavailable for some donors at each locus, only the typed subset was used in association tests. In vitro tests confirmed that three of the cytomegalovirus-associated TCR beta chains recognize cytomegalovirus antigens. According to the authors, the approach could potentially be generalized to other disease states and immunological phenotypes. When HLA alleles, especially DR and DQ, strongly co-occurred, TCR associations were difficult to assign to individual alleles. A further reported finding was that TCR beta sequences accurately predicted the HLA-A and HLA-B alleles for most subjects in the first cohort. Several of the top co-occurrence clusters appeared to be linked to parvovirus B19, influenza, CMV and Epstein-Barr virus, according to a later analysis. Specific HLA alleles were associated with 16,951 TCR beta sequences at a false discovery rate of 0.05 in a later analysis. Presence/absence analyses assumed roughly uniform sequencing depth across donors, an assumption that may not hold. A later analysis found that HLA-associated TCR beta chains were more clonally expanded and had lower generation probabilities than equally common non-associated chains.

Relative to germline, V is missing 3 bases and J is missing 0 bases, with 2 bases of the junction outside any gene match. From cysteine to phenylalanine, the CDR3 is 16 amino acids long. Only CDR3 DNA remains: 48 bases, in frame from the first base. CDR1 and CDR2, looked up from the germline V gene (reference sequence), are LNHDA and SQIVND. In total, approximately 690 healthy bone marrow donors made up the cohort. At the time of sampling, every cohort member was nominally healthy, though immune exposures that went unrecorded were likely present. The donor tested CMV seropositive, placing the donor among the 289 seropositive members of the cohort. Each donor provided a peripheral blood sample, and peripheral blood mononuclear cells were used for TCR beta sequencing. The Qiagen DNeasy Blood Extraction Kit was used to extract genomic DNA from the blood cell samples.

The sequence is built from TRBV19 and TRBJ2-6; TRBD2 matches 7 bases in the middle. The sequenced sample was PBMCs. The sequence derives from a girl aged 2 to 9 in good health and CMV-seropositive. The DNA sequence is as follows: TGTGCCAGTAGTATGGGGAGGGTCTCTGGGGCCAACGTCCTGACTTTC. Its translation reads: CASSMGRVSGANVLTF. Beyond the CDR3, the reference TRBV19 and TRBJ2-6 genes provide the residues; the full variable domain reads: DGGITQSPKYLFRKEGQNVTLSCEQNLNHDAMYWYRQDPGQGLRLIYYSQIVNDFQKGDIAEGYSVSREKKESFPLTVTSAQKNPTAFYLCASSMGRVSGANVLTFGAGSRLTVL.